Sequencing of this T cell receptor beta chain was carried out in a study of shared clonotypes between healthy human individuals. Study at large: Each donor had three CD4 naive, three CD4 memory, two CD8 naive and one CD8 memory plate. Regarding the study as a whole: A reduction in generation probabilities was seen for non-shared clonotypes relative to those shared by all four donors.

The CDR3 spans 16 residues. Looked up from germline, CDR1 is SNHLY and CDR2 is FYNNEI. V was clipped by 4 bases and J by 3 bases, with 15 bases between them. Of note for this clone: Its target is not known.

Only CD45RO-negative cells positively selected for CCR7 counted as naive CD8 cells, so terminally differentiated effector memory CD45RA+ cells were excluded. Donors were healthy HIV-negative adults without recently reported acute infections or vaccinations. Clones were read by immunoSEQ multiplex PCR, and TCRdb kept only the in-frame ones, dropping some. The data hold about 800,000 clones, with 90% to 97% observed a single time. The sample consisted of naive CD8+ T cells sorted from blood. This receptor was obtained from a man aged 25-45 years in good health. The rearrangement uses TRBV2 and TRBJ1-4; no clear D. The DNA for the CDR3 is TGTGCCAGCAGTGGGGTTCCTATTTCTTCTAATGAAAAACTGTTTTTT. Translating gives CASSGVPISSNEKLFF.